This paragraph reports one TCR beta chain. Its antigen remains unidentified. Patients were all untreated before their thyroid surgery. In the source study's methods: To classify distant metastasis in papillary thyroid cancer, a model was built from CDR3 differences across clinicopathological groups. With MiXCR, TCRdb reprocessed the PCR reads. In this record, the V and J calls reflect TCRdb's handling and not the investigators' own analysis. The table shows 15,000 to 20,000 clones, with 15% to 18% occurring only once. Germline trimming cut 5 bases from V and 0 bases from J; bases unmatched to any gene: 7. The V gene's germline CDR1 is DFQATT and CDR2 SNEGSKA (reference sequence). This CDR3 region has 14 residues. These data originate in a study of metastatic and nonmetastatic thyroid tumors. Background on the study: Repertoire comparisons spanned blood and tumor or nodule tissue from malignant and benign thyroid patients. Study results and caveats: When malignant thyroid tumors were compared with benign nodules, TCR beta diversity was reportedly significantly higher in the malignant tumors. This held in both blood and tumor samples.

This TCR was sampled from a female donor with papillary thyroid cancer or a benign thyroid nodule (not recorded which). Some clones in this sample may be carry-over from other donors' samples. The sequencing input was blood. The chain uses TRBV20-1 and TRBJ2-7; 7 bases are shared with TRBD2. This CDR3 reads CSAPGRIGSYEQYF. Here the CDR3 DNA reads TGCAGTGCTCCCGGGAGGATAGGCTCCTACGAGCAGTACTTC.